Given below is one TCR beta chain in context. Its antigen is not identified. This sample was taken from a study of cytotoxic CD8 clonotypes in ibrutinib-treated CLL. Study-wide context: Of the patients, 11 were relapsed/refractory, about 15 treatment-naive and 17 to 18 IGHV unmutated. Whole-study findings and limits: Sustained-remission patients were sampled at different times than progressing patients were. Measured clonality at baseline was greater than in age-matched healthy donors and tracked with circulating CD8+ T-cell counts.

The method was immunoSEQ multiplex PCR; TCRdb's version includes in-frame clones alone and lacks a portion of them. This sample has about 50,000 clones, with roughly 83% found just once. Trimming removed 2 bases from V and 1 base from J, with 8 bases in between. Germline CDR1 is LGHNT and CDR2 is FRNRAP. The CDR3 is made up of 15 amino acids. The sequenced sample was PBMCs, obtained after 24 months of ibrutinib treatment. J is TRBJ2-2 and V is TRBV12-5, with D hard to call. The clonotype originates from a human donor with chronic lymphocytic leukemia. CDR3 in DNA: TGTGCTAGTGGTTTGTCGGCTGGGAACACCGGGGAGCTGTTTTTT. Its translation: CASGLSAGNTGELFF.